Below, one TCR beta chain is given with its context. This record comes from a study of T cell changes during pregnancy in multiple sclerosis. Measured with immunoSEQ multiplex PCR; TCRdb has only the in-frame clones, and not every one. The data show around 40,000 clones, nearly 90% seen once. Germline assignment: CDR1 MDHEN and CDR2 SYDVKM. Trimming cost V 1 base and J 7 bases, with 5 bases left between them. The length of the CDR3 is 12 residues. The chain is built from TRBV28 and TRBJ1-5, with D unclear. The input for sequencing was CD4+ T cells from peripheral blood mononuclear cells, taken in the first trimester of pregnancy. This TCR derives from a female donor with multiple sclerosis, enrolled in a pregnancy study. The CDR3 here is CASSLSSQPQHF. The DNA for the CDR3 is TGTGCCAGCAGTTTATCTTCCCAGCCCCAGCATTTT.